A selection of T cell receptor beta chains follows, all from one sample in a study of patients and donors after allogeneic stem cell transplantation. TCRdb processed the RT-PCR reads anew with MiXCR; each CDR3 protein has one entry. Of about 150,000 distinct CDR3 sequences in the sample, approximately 40% were seen once. Sequenced material: blood, either unsorted or a sorted T cell fraction (not recorded which). The receptors derive from a human donor who was either an allogeneic HSCT recipient or a stem cell or donor lymphocyte infusion donor (not recorded which). It is not recorded whose cells these are; they may come from a transplant donor. Both conserved end residues are part of each CDR3. D genes are given only for firm matches. Clone size is not always given. Where it is, it says once, few, many or a class for expanded clones.

size | J | D | V | CDR3 | DNA
. | TRBJ2-3 | . | TRBV10-3 | CAISGSTPSTGSSTDTQYF | TGTGCCATCAGTGGCTCAACCCCTTCTACAGGGTCTAGCACAGATACGCAGTATTTT
. | TRBJ1-2 | . | TRBV25-1 | CATFGRAGQLNYGYTF | TGTGCCACCTTTGGAAGGGCGGGACAACTTAACTATGGCTACACCTTC
few | TRBJ1-1 | . | TRBV6-5 | CASTRQRDTEAFF | TGTGCCAGCACCCGCCAGAGAGACACTGAAGCTTTCTTT
. | TRBJ2-7 | . | TRBV11-2 | CASSLESQGSHEQYF | TGTGCCAGCAGCTTAGAGTCCCAGGGGTCCCACGAGCAGTACTTC
. | TRBJ1-2 | . | TRBV12-3/TRBV12-4 | CASWGRGSGYTF | TGTGCCAGTTGGGGGCGGGGAAGTGGCTACACCTTC
. | TRBJ1-5 | TRBD1 | TRBV12-3/TRBV12-4 | CASSPRTGSGYSNQPQHF | TGTGCCAGCAGTCCCCGGACAGGGTCCGGTTATAGCAATCAGCCCCAGCATTTT
. | TRBJ1-6 | . | TRBV12-3/TRBV12-4 | CASSLGAGNSPLHF | TGTGCCAGCAGTTTAGGGGCAGGGAATTCACCCCTCCACTTT
few | TRBJ1-4 | . | TRBV12-3/TRBV12-4 | CASSQQGLNEKLFF | TGTGCCAGCAGTCAACAGGGCCTTAATGAAAAACTGTTTTTT
. | TRBJ1-1 | . | TRBV24-1 | CATQKDTSEAFF | TGTGCCACTCAAAAGGATACCTCTGAAGCTTTCTTT
few | TRBJ1-2 | TRBD1 | TRBV13 | CASSPLSGTGPFGGYTF | TGTGCCAGCAGCCCCCTCTCCGGGACAGGGCCTTTTGGCGGCTACACCTTC
many | TRBJ1-2 | . | TRBV7-2 | CASTRDGQNYGYTF | TGTGCCAGCACCCGGGACGGTCAAAACTATGGCTACACCTTC
few | TRBJ2-7 | . | TRBV6-1 | CASSEALRGGLPYEQYF | TGTGCCAGCAGTGAAGCGCTTCGGGGAGGTCTTCCCTACGAGCAGTACTTC
. | TRBJ2-2 | . | TRBV20-1 | CSARGLRPRTRLNTGELFF | TGCAGTGCTAGAGGACTCCGTCCTAGGACAAGGCTTAACACCGGGGAGCTGTTTTTT
. | TRBJ2-5 | TRBD2 | TRBV2 | CASRGLAGAETQYF | TGTGCCAGCAGGGGACTAGCGGGGGCCGAGACCCAGTACTTC
. | TRBJ1-1 | . | TRBV12-3/TRBV12-4 | CASSLGPILGTEAFF | TGTGCCAGCAGTTTAGGACCTATCTTGGGGACTGAAGCTTTCTTT
few | TRBJ2-4 | . | TRBV5-6 | CASSRPGGIQYF | TGTGCCAGCAGCCGACCTGGCGGCATTCAGTACTTC
few | TRBJ1-6 | TRBD1 | TRBV4-3 | CASSHGDRVNSPLHF | TGCGCCAGCAGCCACGGGGACAGGGTTAATTCACCCCTCCACTTT